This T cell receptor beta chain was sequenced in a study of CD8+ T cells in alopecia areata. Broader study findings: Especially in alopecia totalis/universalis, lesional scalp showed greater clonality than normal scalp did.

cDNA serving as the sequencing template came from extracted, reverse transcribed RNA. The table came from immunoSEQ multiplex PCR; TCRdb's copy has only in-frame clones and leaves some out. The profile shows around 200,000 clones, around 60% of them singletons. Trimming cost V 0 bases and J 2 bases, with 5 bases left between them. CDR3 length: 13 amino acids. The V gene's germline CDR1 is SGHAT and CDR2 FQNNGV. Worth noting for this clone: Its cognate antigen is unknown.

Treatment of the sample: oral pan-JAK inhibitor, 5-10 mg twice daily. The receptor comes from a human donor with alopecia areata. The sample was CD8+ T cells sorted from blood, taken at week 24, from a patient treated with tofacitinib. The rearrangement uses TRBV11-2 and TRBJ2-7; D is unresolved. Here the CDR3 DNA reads TGTGCCAGCAGCTTAGATGGGGCCTACGAGCAGTACTTC. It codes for CASSLDGAYEQYF.